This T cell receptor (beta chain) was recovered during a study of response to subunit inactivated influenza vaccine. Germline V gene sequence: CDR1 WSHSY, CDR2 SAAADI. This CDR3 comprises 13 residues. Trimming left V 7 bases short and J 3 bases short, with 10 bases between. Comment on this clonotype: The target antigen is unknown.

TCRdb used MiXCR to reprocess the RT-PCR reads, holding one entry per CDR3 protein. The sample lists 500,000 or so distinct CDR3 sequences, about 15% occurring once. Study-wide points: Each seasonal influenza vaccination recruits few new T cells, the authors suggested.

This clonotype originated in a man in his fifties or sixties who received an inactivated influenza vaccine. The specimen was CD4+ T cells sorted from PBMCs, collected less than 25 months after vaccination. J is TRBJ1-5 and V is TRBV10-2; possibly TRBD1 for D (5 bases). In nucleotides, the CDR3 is TGCGCCAGCACCGACAGTGACAATCAGCCCCAGCATTTT. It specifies CASTDSDNQPQHF.